The 11 T cell receptor beta chains in this list originate from one sample, sequenced in a study of cytomegalovirus exposure and HLA in healthy donors. Both 60 Vbeta primers and 13 Jbeta primers went into the PCR. Sequencing was performed with immunoSEQ multiplex PCR; in TCRdb, only in-frame clones are kept and a portion is missing. The repertoire holds some 130,000 clones, with roughly 85% as singletons. Specimen: PBMCs. The source of these receptors is a middle-aged man in good health and CMV-seropositive.

The chain links TRBV5-1 to TRBJ2-7; 10 bases align to TRBD2. CDR1 is SGHRS and CDR2 is YFSETQ in the germline V gene. V shed 0 bases and J 4 bases; nucleotides not matched to a gene: 4. The CDR3 covers 15 residues. The CDR3 DNA sequence: TGCGCCAGCAGCTTGGTAGCTAGCGGGGGATACGAGCAGTACTTC. Residues: CASSLVASGGYEQYF.

The rearrangement joins TRBV14 to TRBJ2-1; D gene ambiguous. The germline CDR1 and CDR2 sequences are SGHDN and FVKESK. The CDR3 totals 13 residues. Trimming pared 0 bases from V and 6 bases from J, leaving 6 bases between. This chain's CDR3 is CASSQDLRNEQFF. The CDR3 DNA is TGTGCCAGCAGCCAAGATCTACGCAATGAGCAGTTCTTC. Together with reference TRBV14 and TRBJ2-1, the CDR3 gives the full variable domain: EAGVTQFPSHSVIEKGQTVTLRCDPISGHDNLYWYRRVMGKEIKFLLHFVKESKQDESGMPNNRFLAERTGGTYSTLKVQPAELEDSGVYFCASSQDLRNEQFFGPGTRLTVL.

This clone appeared a few times. The rearrangement joins TRBV28 to TRBJ1-3, with 9 bases that match TRBD1. Germline V gene lookup returns CDR1 MDHEN and CDR2 SYDVKM. The CDR3 is 17 residues long. V lost 2 bases to trimming and J lost 4 bases; unmatched junction nucleotides: 9. The CDR3 is CASSLLGQGTRGNTIYF. CDR3 DNA: TGTGCCAGCAGTTTACTGGGACAGGGAACCCGCGGAAACACCATATATTTT.

This chain connects TRBV14 to TRBJ2-5; TRBD2 matches 7 bases. The CDR3 length is 15 residues. Unmatched junction bases numbered 16, after V lost 10 bases and J lost 5 bases. The germline V gene has CDR1 SGHDN and CDR2 FVKESK. The CDR3 loop reads CAKRREGYKTETQYF. As DNA, the CDR3 is TGTGCCAAAAGGAGGGAGGGCTATAAGACGGAGACCCAGTACTTC.

The chain recombines TRBV11-2 with TRBJ2-5; D call uncertain. The germline V and J ends were trimmed by 5 bases and 7 bases, with 14 bases remaining between them. This CDR3 is 13 amino acids long. Germline CDR1 is SGHAT and CDR2 is FQNNGV. CDR3 in DNA: TGTGCCAGCAGCCGAGCAACCACGGGGACCCAGTACTTC. It codes for CASSRATTGTQYF.

The chain has TRBV9 and TRBJ2-5; TRBD2 agrees at 10 bases. CDR3 length: 14 amino acids. The V gene end was trimmed by 7 bases and the J gene end by 4 bases; junction bases not matched to a gene: 7. The germline V gene has CDR1 SGDLS and CDR2 YYNGEE. The CDR3 here is CASSRAGGLETQYF. The CDR3 DNA reads TGTGCCAGCTCAAGAGCGGGAGGGTTAGAGACCCAGTACTTC.

The genes are TRBV9 and TRBJ1-1, with 7 bases lining up with TRBD1. Unmatched junction bases numbered 7, after V lost 4 bases and J lost 4 bases. Germline-derived CDR1 and CDR2 are SGDLS and YYNGEE. This CDR3 comprises 14 residues. The CDR3, as DNA: TGTGCCAGCAGCTCTCGACAGGGATCCACTGAAGCTTTCTTT. It is translated as CASSSRQGSTEAFF.

This clone was seen a few times. This chain connects TRBV28 to TRBJ2-7; no reliable D call. The CDR3 runs to 12 residues. The germline V gene encodes CDR1 MDHEN and CDR2 SYDVKM. V was shortened by 5 bases and J by 7 bases, with 12 bases between the two germline ends. The CDR3 DNA is TGTGCCAGCAGTGCCGTGGGCCGGGAGCAGTACTTC. Its translation is CASSAVGREQYF. The full variable domain, in which reference TRBV28 and TRBJ2-7 provide the parts outside the CDR3, is DVKVTQSSRYLVKRTGEKVFLECVQDMDHENMFWYRQDPGLGLRLIYFSYDVKMKEKGDIPEGYSVSREKKERFSLILESASTNQTSMYLCASSAVGREQYFGPGTRLTVT.

In its sample, this clone was seen a few times. V usage is TRBV7-9 and J usage is TRBJ2-2, with 7 positions matching TRBD1. CDR3 length equals 17 residues. Per germline, CDR1 SEHNR and CDR2 FQNEAQ (reference sequence). The junction had 9 bases not matched to a gene; V was cut back by 5 bases and J by 0 bases. The CDR3 loop is CASSPDLTGANTGELFF. The CDR3, as DNA: TGTGCCAGCAGCCCAGACCTAACAGGGGCGAACACCGGGGAGCTGTTTTTT.

This chain joins TRBV10-1 and TRBJ1-2; the D is unclear. The V gene lost 3 bases and the J gene lost 9 bases, with 17 bases spanning the gap. This CDR3 contains 14 residues. Germline V gives CDR1 WNHNN, CDR2 SYGVQD (reference sequence). The CDR3: CASSEGRDWPRYTF. In nucleotides, the CDR3 is TGCGCCAGCAGTGAAGGCAGAGACTGGCCCCGCTACACCTTC.

This rearrangement joins TRBV5-1 to TRBJ1-1, with 8 bases identical to TRBD1. V shed 0 bases and J 0 bases; nucleotides not matched to a gene: 4. The CDR3 runs to 16 residues. Germline V gene sequence: CDR1 SGHRS, CDR2 YFSETQ. The CDR3 here is CASSLGYRGLNTEAFF. As DNA, the CDR3 is TGCGCCAGCAGCTTGGGATACAGGGGGTTGAACACTGAAGCTTTCTTT.